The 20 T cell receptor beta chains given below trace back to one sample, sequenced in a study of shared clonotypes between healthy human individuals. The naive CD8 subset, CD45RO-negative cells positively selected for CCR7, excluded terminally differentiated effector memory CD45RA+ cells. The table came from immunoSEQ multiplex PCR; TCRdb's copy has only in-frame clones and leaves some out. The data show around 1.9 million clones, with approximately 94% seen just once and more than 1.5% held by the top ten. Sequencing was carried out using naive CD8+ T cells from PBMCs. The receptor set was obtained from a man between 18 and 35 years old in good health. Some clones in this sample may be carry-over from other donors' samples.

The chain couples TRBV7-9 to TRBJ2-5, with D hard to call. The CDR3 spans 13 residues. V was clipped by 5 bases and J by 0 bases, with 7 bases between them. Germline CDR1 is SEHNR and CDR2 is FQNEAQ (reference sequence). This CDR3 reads CASSRKNQETQYF. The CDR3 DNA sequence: TGTGCCAGCAGCCGTAAGAACCAAGAGACCCAGTACTTC. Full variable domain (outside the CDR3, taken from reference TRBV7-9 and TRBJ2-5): DTGVSQNPRHKITKRGQNVTFRCDPISEHNRLYWYRQTLGQGPEFLTYFQNEAQLEKSRLLSDRFSAERPKGSFSTLEIQRTEQGDSAMYLCASSRKNQETQYFGPGTRLLVL.

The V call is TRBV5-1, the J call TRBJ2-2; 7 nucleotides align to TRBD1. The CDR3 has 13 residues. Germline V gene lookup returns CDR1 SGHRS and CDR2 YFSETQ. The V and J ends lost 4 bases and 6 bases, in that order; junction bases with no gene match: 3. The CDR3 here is CASSGTGAGELFF. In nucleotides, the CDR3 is TGCGCCAGCAGCGGAACAGGGGCCGGGGAGCTGTTTTTT.

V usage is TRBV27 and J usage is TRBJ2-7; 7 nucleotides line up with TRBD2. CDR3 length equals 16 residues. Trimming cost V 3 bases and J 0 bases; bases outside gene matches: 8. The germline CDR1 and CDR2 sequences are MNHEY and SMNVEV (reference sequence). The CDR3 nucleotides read TGTGCCAGCAGTTTTTCTACTAGCGCTCCCTCCTACGAGCAGTACTTC. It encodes CASSFSTSAPSYEQYF.

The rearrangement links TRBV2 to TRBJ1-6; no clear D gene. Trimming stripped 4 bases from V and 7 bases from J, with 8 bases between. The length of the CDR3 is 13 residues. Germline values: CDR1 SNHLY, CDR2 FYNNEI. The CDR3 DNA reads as TGTGCCAGCAGTGTATCGCCGAATTCACCCCTCCACTTT. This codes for CASSVSPNSPLHF.

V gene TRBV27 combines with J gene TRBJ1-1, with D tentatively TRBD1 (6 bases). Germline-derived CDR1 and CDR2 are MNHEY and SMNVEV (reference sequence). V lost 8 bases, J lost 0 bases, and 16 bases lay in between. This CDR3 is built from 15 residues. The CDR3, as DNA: TGTGCCAGCGCAGACAGGTTTCTAATGAACACTGAAGCTTTCTTT. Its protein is CASADRFLMNTEAFF.

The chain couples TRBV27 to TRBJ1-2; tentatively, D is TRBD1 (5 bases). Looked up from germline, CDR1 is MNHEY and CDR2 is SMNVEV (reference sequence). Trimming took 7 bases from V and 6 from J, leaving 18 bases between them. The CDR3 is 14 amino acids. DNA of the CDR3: TGTGCCAGCACCAAACTCGGGGCGCGTGATGGCTACACCTTC. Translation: CASTKLGARDGYTF.

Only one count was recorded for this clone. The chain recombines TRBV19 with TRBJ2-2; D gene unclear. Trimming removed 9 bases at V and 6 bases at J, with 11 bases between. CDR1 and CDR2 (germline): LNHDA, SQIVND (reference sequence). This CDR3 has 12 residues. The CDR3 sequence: CASATVAGELFF. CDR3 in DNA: TGTGCCAGCGCTACGGTAGCCGGGGAGCTGTTTTTT.

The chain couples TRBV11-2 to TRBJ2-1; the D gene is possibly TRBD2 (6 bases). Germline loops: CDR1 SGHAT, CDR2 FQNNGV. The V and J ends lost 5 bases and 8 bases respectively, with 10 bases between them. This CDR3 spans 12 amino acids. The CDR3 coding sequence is TGTGCCAGCAGCCACCCGGGGGATGAGCAGTTCTTC. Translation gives CASSHPGDEQFF.

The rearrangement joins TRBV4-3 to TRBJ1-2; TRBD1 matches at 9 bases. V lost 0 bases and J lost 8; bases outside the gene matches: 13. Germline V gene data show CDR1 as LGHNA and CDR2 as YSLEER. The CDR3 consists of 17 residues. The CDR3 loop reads CASSQDEGTGNLYGYTF. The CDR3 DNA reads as TGCGCCAGCAGCCAAGATGAAGGGACAGGGAACTTATACGGCTACACCTTC.

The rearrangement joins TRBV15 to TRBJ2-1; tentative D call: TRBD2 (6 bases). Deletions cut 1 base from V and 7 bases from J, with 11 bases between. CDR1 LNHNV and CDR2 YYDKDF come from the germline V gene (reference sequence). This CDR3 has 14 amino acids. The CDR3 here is CATSRAGEDNEQFF. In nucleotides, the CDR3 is TGTGCCACCAGCAGAGCGGGAGAGGATAATGAGCAGTTCTTC.

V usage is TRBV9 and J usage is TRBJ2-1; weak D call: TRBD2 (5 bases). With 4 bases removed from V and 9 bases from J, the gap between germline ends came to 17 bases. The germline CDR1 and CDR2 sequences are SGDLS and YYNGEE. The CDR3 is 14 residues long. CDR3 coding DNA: TGTGCCAGCAGCCGGCCGGGGTGGGCGAGTGAGCAGTTCTTC. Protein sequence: CASSRPGWASEQFF.

The chain's CDR3 is CASSIRGDQITDTQYF. Written as DNA, the CDR3 is TGTGCCAGCAGTATCCGGGGTGACCAAATCACAGATACGCAGTATTTT. The V gene is TRBV27, the J gene TRBJ2-3; D possibly corresponds to TRBD2 (5 bases). Looked up from germline, CDR1 is MNHEY and CDR2 is SMNVEV (reference sequence). Deletions cut 5 bases from V and 2 bases from J, with 17 bases between. The CDR3 totals 16 residues.

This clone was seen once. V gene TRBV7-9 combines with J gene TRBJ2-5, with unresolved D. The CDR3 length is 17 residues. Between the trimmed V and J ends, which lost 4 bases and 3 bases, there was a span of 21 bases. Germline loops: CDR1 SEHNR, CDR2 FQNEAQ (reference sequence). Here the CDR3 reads CASSSTLVSRSEETQYF. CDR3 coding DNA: TGTGCCAGCAGCTCTACCCTTGTATCCAGGAGCGAAGAGACCCAGTACTTC.

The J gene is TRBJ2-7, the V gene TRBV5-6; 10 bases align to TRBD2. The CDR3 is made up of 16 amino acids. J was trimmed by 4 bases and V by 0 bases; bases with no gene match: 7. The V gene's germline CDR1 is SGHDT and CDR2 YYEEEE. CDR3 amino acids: CASSLGASGSLYEQYF. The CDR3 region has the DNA TGTGCCAGCAGCTTGGGGGCTAGCGGGAGTCTGTACGAGCAGTACTTC.

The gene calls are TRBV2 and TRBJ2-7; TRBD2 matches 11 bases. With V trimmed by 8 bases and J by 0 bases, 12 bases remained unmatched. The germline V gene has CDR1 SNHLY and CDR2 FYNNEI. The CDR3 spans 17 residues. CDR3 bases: TGTGCCAGCCACGACGGACTAGCGGGTAGGAGCTCCTACGAGCAGTACTTC. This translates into CASHDGLAGRSSYEQYF.

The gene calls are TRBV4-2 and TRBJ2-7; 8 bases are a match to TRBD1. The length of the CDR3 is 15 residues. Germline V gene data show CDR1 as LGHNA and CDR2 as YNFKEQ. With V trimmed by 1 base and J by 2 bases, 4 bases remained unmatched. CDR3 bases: TGTGCCAGCAGCCAAGCTTTGACAGGGGCCTACGAGCAGTACTTC. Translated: CASSQALTGAYEQYF.

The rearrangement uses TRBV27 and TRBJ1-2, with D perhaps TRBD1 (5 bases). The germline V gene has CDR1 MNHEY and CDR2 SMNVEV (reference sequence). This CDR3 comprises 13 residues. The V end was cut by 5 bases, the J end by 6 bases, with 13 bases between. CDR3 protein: CASSLLRGDGYTF. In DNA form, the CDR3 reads TGTGCCAGCAGTCTATTGCGGGGCGATGGCTACACCTTC.

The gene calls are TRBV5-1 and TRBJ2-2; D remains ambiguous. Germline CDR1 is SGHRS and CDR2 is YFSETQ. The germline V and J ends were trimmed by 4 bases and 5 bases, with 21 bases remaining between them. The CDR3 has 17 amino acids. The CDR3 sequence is CASSPRELFRPTGELFF. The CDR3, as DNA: TGCGCCAGCAGCCCAAGAGAGTTATTCCGGCCAACCGGGGAGCTGTTTTTT.

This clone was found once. This chain's CDR3 is CASSMDGFQETQYF. For the CDR3, the DNA is TGTGCCAGCAGCATGGACGGATTCCAAGAGACCCAGTACTTC. The gene calls are TRBV14 and TRBJ2-5; D not certain. There are 14 residues in the CDR3. Trimming removed 5 bases from V and 1 base from J, with 11 bases in between. CDR1 is SGHDN, CDR2 FVKESK, per germline.

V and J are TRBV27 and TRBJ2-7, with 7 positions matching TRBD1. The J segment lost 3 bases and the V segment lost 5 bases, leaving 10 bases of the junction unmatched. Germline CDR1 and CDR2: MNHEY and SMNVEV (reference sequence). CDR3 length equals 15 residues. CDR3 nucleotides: TGTGCCAGCAGTCCAGTGGGGACAGCCGTCTACGAGCAGTACTTC. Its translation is CASSPVGTAVYEQYF.